Presented here are 9 T cell receptor beta chains from one specimen sequenced in a study of T cells in tumors after PD-1 blockade. Produced via immunoSEQ multiplex PCR; TCRdb's table is partial and in-frame only. Of approximately 60,000 clones listed, 80% are singletons. The source material was PBMCs, sampled before anti-PD-1 treatment. The receptors derive from a human donor with basal cell carcinoma.

The chain employs TRBV7-9 and TRBJ2-6; TRBD1 might be the D (6 bases). V was cut by 1 base and J by 3 bases, with 16 bases left in between. This CDR3 comprises 18 residues. Looked up from germline, CDR1 is SEHNR and CDR2 is FQNEAQ (reference sequence). CDR3 residues: CASSLGMGALVGANVLTF. The DNA of the CDR3 is TGTGCCAGCAGCTTAGGTATGGGGGCGTTGGTTGGGGCCAACGTCCTGACTTTC.

The V call is TRBV5-4, the J call TRBJ2-3; TRBD2 aligns across 11 bases. The CDR3 has 15 residues. Per germline, CDR1 SGHNT and CDR2 YYREEE (reference sequence). V lost 3 bases and J lost 1; bases outside the gene matches: 1. The CDR3 sequence is CASSSGLAGTDTQYF. The DNA for the CDR3 is TGTGCCAGCAGCTCGGGACTAGCGGGCACAGATACGCAGTATTTT.

The rearrangement uses TRBV3-1 (or the pseudogene TRBV3-2) and TRBJ1-1, with D possibly matching TRBD1 (5 bases). Per the germline V gene, CDR1 is LGHDT and CDR2 is YNNKEL (reference sequence). Trimming left V 0 bases short and J 4 bases short, with 15 bases between. This CDR3 region has 16 residues. CDR3 in DNA: TGTGCCAGCAGCCAAGACCTAACAGGATGGGTCACTGAAGCTTTCTTT. It yields the protein CASSQDLTGWVTEAFF.

The gene calls are TRBV29-1 and TRBJ2-2, with a possible D match to TRBD2 (5 bases). Per the germline V gene, CDR1 is SQVTM and CDR2 is ANQGSEA. This CDR3 has 15 amino acids. Trimming left V 7 bases short and J 0 bases short, with 15 bases between. CDR3 sequence (DNA): TGCAGCGCCCGAGGGCAGTCCGCGAACACCGGGGAGCTGTTTTTT. This sequence encodes CSARGQSANTGELFF.

The V call is TRBV11-3, the J call TRBJ2-7; a weak D match, TRBD1 (6 bases). The CDR3 loop spans 13 amino acids. With 5 bases removed from V and 3 bases from J, the gap between germline ends came to 11 bases. Per germline, CDR1 SGHNT and CDR2 YENEEA. The CDR3 reads CASSPGTNYEQYF. The CDR3 nucleotides are TGTGCCAGCAGCCCCGGGACAAACTACGAGCAGTACTTC.

This sequence joins TRBV4-1 and TRBJ1-6; D call uncertain. The germline V gene encodes CDR1 MGHRA and CDR2 YSYEKL. The CDR3 loop spans 15 amino acids. Trimming took 0 bases from V and 6 from J, leaving 9 bases between them. The CDR3 DNA follows: TGCGCCAGCAGCCAAGAGAGGGCTCCTAATTCACCCCTCCACTTT. It yields the protein CASSQERAPNSPLHF.

The chain combines TRBV5-5 with TRBJ2-2; possibly TRBD2 for D (5 bases). Germline V gene sequence: CDR1 SGHKS, CDR2 YYEKEE (reference sequence). This CDR3 spans 15 amino acids. The V and J ends lost 7 bases and 0 bases respectively, with 13 bases between them. CDR3 loop: CASLGSPTNTGELFF. The CDR3 DNA reads as TGTGCCAGCTTAGGGAGCCCCACGAACACCGGGGAGCTGTTTTTT.

This chain links TRBV6-5 with TRBJ1-1; D gene uncertain. The CDR3 is 11 amino acids. V lost 7 bases, J lost 13 bases, and 16 bases lay in between. Germline CDR1 MNHEY, CDR2 SVGAGI. DNA for the CDR3: TGTGCCAGCACCTTCAATGATAATGATTTCTTT. Its translation: CASTFNDNDFF.

CDR3 amino acids: CASSLTGGANEKLFF. CDR3 coding DNA: TGCGCCAGCAGCTTGACGGGCGGGGCTAATGAAAAACTGTTTTTT. The chain joins TRBV5-1 to TRBJ1-4; D not certain. This CDR3 has 15 amino acids. Germline assignment: CDR1 SGHRS and CDR2 YFSETQ. V lost 1 base to trimming and J lost 3 bases, with 10 bases between them.